A single sample is the source of the 8 T cell receptor beta chains below, sequenced in a study of OX40 agonist ivuxolimab in advanced cancers. Method: immunoSEQ multiplex PCR; TCRdb's copy keeps in-frame clones and lacks some. The data hold about 77,000 clones, with approximately 81% observed a single time. The sample consisted of CD4+ or CD8+ T cells sorted from blood, taken in a trial of the OX40 agonist ivuxolimab. These receptors were collected from an adult with an advanced solid tumor such as melanoma, head and neck, liver or kidney cancer.

A single count supports this clone. The CDR3 DNA reads as TGTGCCAGCAGCTTATTAAGGGATACGCAGTATTTT. Its protein is CASSLLRDTQYF. The gene calls are TRBV7-2 and TRBJ2-3, with D unclear. CDR1 SGHTA and CDR2 FQGNSA come from the germline V gene. Between the trimmed V and J ends, which lost 2 bases and 6 bases, there was a span of 6 bases. The CDR3 is 12 residues long.

The chain is built from TRBV21-1 and TRBJ2-1; TRBD2 is the table's D call and was not checked against the DNA. TRBV21-1 is a documented pseudogene. CDR3 size: 13 residues. CDR3 coding DNA: TGTGCCAGCACCTTACGACCCGGGGTTGAGCAGTTCTTC. Its protein is CASTLRPGVEQFF.

The chain has TRBV7-2 and TRBJ2-3, with TRBD2 identical over 7 bases. After removal of 5 bases from V and 4 bases from J, the junction contained 6 bases not matched to a gene. Germline CDR1 SGHTA, CDR2 FQGNSA. There are 14 residues in the CDR3. CDR3 nucleotides: TGTGCCAGCAGCCCGACAACTAGCGCAGATACGCAGTATTTT. Amino acid sequence: CASSPTTSADTQYF.

This clone was recorded a few times. The rearrangement uses TRBV10-2 and TRBJ2-5, with D hard to call. Per the germline V gene, CDR1 is WSHSY and CDR2 is SAAADI. The CDR3 contains 15 residues. Trimming cost V 1 base and J 3 bases, with 12 bases left between them. The CDR3 coding sequence is TGCGCCAGCAGTGAGTTAGGCGGCTACAAAGAGACCCAGTACTTC. Residues: CASSELGGYKETQYF.

V is TRBV19 and J is TRBJ2-7; 10 nucleotides match TRBD1. The V and J ends lost 10 bases and 3 bases, in that order; junction bases with no gene match: 6. Germline CDR1 is LNHDA and CDR2 is SQIVND (reference sequence). CDR3 size: 13 residues. DNA for the CDR3: TGTGCCACCGGGACAGGGGACGGCTACGAGCAGTACTTC. Translated: CATGTGDGYEQYF.

The chain uses TRBV6-5 and TRBJ1-4, with TRBD1 identical over 7 bases. Germline V gives CDR1 MNHEY, CDR2 SVGAGI. CDR3 size: 15 residues. J gave up 8 bases and V 4 bases, and 10 bases lay outside the gene matches. The CDR3 reads CASSSPGTDGEKLFF. The CDR3 DNA follows: TGTGCCAGCAGTTCTCCCGGGACAGACGGGGAAAAACTGTTTTTT.

The CDR3 spells CASSFQQGTGELFF. For the CDR3, the DNA is TGTGCCAGCAGCTTCCAGCAGGGAACCGGGGAGCTGTTTTTT. J is TRBJ2-2 and V is TRBV7-9; D is perhaps TRBD1 (5 bases). Germline lookup yields CDR1 SEHNR and CDR2 FQNEAQ (reference sequence). This CDR3 contains 14 residues. Trimming pared 3 bases from V and 5 bases from J, leaving 10 bases between.

The chain carries TRBV7-6 and TRBJ1-1; D may be TRBD1 (6 bases). The CDR3 loop spans 13 amino acids. Germline V lookup: CDR1 SGHVS, CDR2 FNYEAQ. V was shortened by 5 bases and J by 1 base, with 8 bases between the two germline ends. The CDR3 sequence is CASSLGQNTEAFF. Written as DNA, the CDR3 is TGTGCCAGCAGCCTGGGACAGAACACTGAAGCTTTCTTT.